This T cell receptor beta chain was captured in a study of T cells in narcolepsy. TCRdb keeps only in-frame clones here, not all; method: immunoSEQ multiplex PCR. Seen here are 20,000 to 25,000 clones, 65% to 90% observed once, and the top ten hold 10%. Overall study findings and caveats: Same-patient CSF and blood CD4+ T cell clonotypes included HCRT-specific and TRIB2-specific autoreactive ones.

Worth noting for this clone: Its matching antigen is unknown.

Germline CDR1 is SGHDT and CDR2 is YYEEEE. CDR3 length: 15 amino acids. Germline trimming cut 4 bases from V and 0 bases from J; bases unmatched to any gene: 4. The sequenced sample consisted of memory (CD45RA-) CD4+ T cells from blood. The chain recombines TRBV5-6 with TRBJ2-1; 7 bases match TRBD2. This TCR came from a human donor in good health. The CDR3 spells CASSPREFSYNEQFF. Written as DNA, the CDR3 is TGTGCCAGCAGCCCGCGGGAGTTCTCCTACAATGAGCAGTTCTTC.